Below are 31 T cell receptor beta chains sequenced from a single sample in a study of PD-1 blockade in classical Hodgkin lymphoma. TCRdb keeps only in-frame clones here, not all; method: immunoSEQ multiplex PCR. This table holds about 14,000 clones, roughly 78% found once. Autologous stem cell transplantation was followed by relapse in every patient, and brentuximab vedotin exposure varied. Specimen: peripheral blood mononuclear cells (PBMCs), collected before the second cycle of nivolumab. These receptors all stem from a human donor with classical Hodgkin lymphoma.

The V and J genes are TRBV28 and TRBJ2-5; D not resolved. Trimming took off 0 bases at V and 5 bases at J, with 7 bases between the two ends. The CDR3 loop spans 13 amino acids. Germline values: CDR1 MDHEN, CDR2 SYDVKM. In DNA, the CDR3 is TGTGCCAGCAGTTTATGGGTGAGGGAGACCCAGTACTTC. Translation: CASSLWVRETQYF.

The V gene is TRBV5-8, the J gene TRBJ2-1, with 13 positions matching TRBD2. Trimming took 4 bases from V and 1 from J; bases not matched to a gene: 5. Germline V gene lookup returns CDR1 SGHTS and CDR2 YDEGEE. This CDR3 region has 17 residues. CDR3 sequence: CASSPLAGGRSYNEQFF. The CDR3 DNA follows: TGTGCCAGCAGCCCACTAGCGGGGGGGAGGTCCTACAATGAGCAGTTCTTC.

This clone was counted once. The V and J genes are TRBV7-2 and TRBJ2-3; tentatively, D is TRBD2 (6 bases). The germline CDR1 and CDR2 sequences are SGHTA and FQGNSA. The CDR3 extends over 17 amino acids. With 2 bases removed from V and 5 bases from J, the gap between germline ends came to 20 bases. As DNA, the CDR3 is TGTGCCAGCAGCTTACGCAGACTAGTTTCTAGAGGAGATACGCAGTATTTT. Amino acid sequence: CASSLRRLVSRGDTQYF.

This clone occurred a few times. The genes are TRBV7-2 and TRBJ1-2; weak D call: TRBD1 (5 bases). Trimming left V 1 base short and J 5 bases short, with 23 bases between. The CDR3 runs 18 residues. CDR1 and CDR2 from the germline V gene are SGHTA and FQGNSA. DNA of the CDR3: TGTGCCAGCAGCTTAGTACGCGCGAGGGGAGTCCGGGTGTATGGCTACACCTTC. Its protein product is CASSLVRARGVRVYGYTF.

The chain recombines TRBV27 with TRBJ2-7; D assignment may be TRBD1 or TRBD2 (6 bases each). Trimming took off 6 bases at V and 6 bases at J, with 15 bases between the two ends. The V gene's germline CDR1 is MNHEY and CDR2 SMNVEV (reference sequence). The CDR3 loop spans 13 amino acids. CDR3 DNA: TGTGCCAGCAGAGCGGCCGGGGGCGGCGAGCAGTACTTC. Protein sequence: CASRAAGGGEQYF.

The chain's CDR3 is CASSRSGGAAYNEQFF. The CDR3 DNA sequence: TGTGCCAGCAGTCGTAGCGGGGGGGCCGCCTACAATGAGCAGTTCTTC. This chain joins TRBV5-4 and TRBJ2-1; TRBD2 agrees at 11 bases. Germline CDR1 reads SGHNT; CDR2 reads YYREEE (reference sequence). J lost 2 bases, V lost 5 bases, and 6 bases had no gene match. This CDR3 comprises 16 residues. Full variable domain (outside the CDR3, taken from reference TRBV5-4 and TRBJ2-1): ETGVTQSPTHLIKTRGQQVTLRCSSQSGHNTVSWYQQALGQGPQFIFQYYREEENGRGNFPPRFSGLQFPNYSSELNVNALELDDSALYLCASSRSGGAAYNEQFFGPGTRLTVL.

The chain is built from TRBV10-3 and TRBJ1-1; D might be TRBD1 (6 bases). Germline V CDR1 and CDR2: ENHRY, SYGVKD. This CDR3 contains 14 residues. V shed 7 bases and J shed 1 base, with 13 bases lying between them. In DNA, the CDR3 is TGTGCCATCAAACGACAGGAGGGGAACACTGAAGCTTTCTTT. It specifies CAIKRQEGNTEAFF.

This clone was picked up a small number of times. The J gene is TRBJ1-6, the V gene TRBV14; the match to TRBD1 covers 9 bases. Trimming removed 2 bases from V and 10 bases from J; junction bases left unmatched: 9. CDR3 size: 16 residues. In germline, CDR1 is SGHDN, CDR2 FVKESK. CDR3 in amino acids: CASSQTSDRGRSPLHF. DNA of the CDR3: TGTGCCAGCAGCCAAACTTCGGACAGGGGACGATCACCCCTCCACTTT.

The V and J genes are TRBV5-1 and TRBJ2-1, with a possible D match to TRBD2 (6 bases). In germline, CDR1 is SGHRS, CDR2 YFSETQ. V was clipped by 3 bases and J by 1 base, with 11 bases between them. The CDR3 runs 15 residues. In DNA form, the CDR3 reads TGCGCCAGCAGCTCAGGAGCGGGTTCCTACAATGAGCAGTTCTTC. Its translation: CASSSGAGSYNEQFF.

The V gene is TRBV6-1, the J gene TRBJ1-2; the D is unclear. Germline V gene sequence: CDR1 MNHNS, CDR2 SASEGT. The CDR3 totals 14 residues. V dropped 6 bases and J dropped 2 bases, with 13 bases sitting between them. The CDR3 loop reads CASRQGIKNYGYTF. The CDR3 region has the DNA TGTGCCAGCAGACAAGGGATCAAGAACTATGGCTACACCTTC.

This rearrangement joins TRBV18 to TRBJ1-3; D might be TRBD1 (5 bases). The CDR3 runs 15 residues. The germline V gene encodes CDR1 KGHSH and CDR2 LQKENI. Trimming removed 1 base from V and 2 bases from J, with 9 bases in between. Written as DNA, the CDR3 is TGTGCCAGCTCACCACTCGGACAAACTGGAAACACCATATATTTT. Translating it yields CASSPLGQTGNTIYF.

The chain combines TRBV7-2 with TRBJ1-2, with D possibly TRBD1 on 6 matching bases. There are 14 residues in the CDR3. Trimming stripped 1 base from V and 5 bases from J, with 11 bases between. The germline V gene encodes CDR1 SGHTA and CDR2 FQGNSA. The CDR3 sequence: CASSLDRATYGYTF. CDR3 bases: TGTGCCAGCAGCTTAGACAGGGCAACTTATGGCTACACCTTC.

The chain couples TRBV28 to TRBJ2-2, with 7 nucleotides matching TRBD2. Germline CDR1 MDHEN, CDR2 SYDVKM. V trimming: 3 bases; J trimming: 7 bases; junction bases outside the gene matches: 8. CDR3 length: 15 amino acids. The CDR3 loop reads CASSFERGRVGELFF. CDR3 nucleotide sequence: TGTGCCAGCAGTTTCGAGCGGGGTCGAGTCGGGGAGCTGTTTTTT.

The rearrangement uses TRBV10-3 and TRBJ1-2; TRBD1 matches at 8 bases. The junction had 7 bases not matched to a gene; V was cut back by 8 bases and J by 8 bases. CDR1 ENHRY and CDR2 SYGVKD come from the germline V gene. The CDR3 has 12 residues. CDR3 in DNA: TGTGCCATCGGCGGGACAGGCAAAGGCTACACCTTC. Translating gives CAIGGTGKGYTF.

The chain has TRBV10-1 and TRBJ1-1, with D tentatively TRBD1 (5 bases). Trimming stripped 7 bases from V and 14 bases from J, with 11 bases between. CDR1 and CDR2 (germline): WNHNN, SYGVQD (reference sequence). The CDR3 has 9 residues. The CDR3 DNA reads TGCGCCAGCAATCTGGGACCCTTCTTT. Translating it yields CASNLGPFF.

V usage is TRBV2 and J usage is TRBJ2-1, with D perhaps TRBD1 (6 bases). The V gene lost 7 bases and the J gene lost 5 bases, with 15 bases spanning the gap. CDR3 length: 14 amino acids. Germline V gene data show CDR1 as SNHLY and CDR2 as FYNNEI. CDR3 bases: TGTGCCAGCACTCTCTGGGACACCGACAATGAGCAGTTCTTC. Translated, it gives CASTLWDTDNEQFF.

This clone has just one count. The chain is built from TRBV15 and TRBJ2-5; TRBD1 aligns across 7 bases. CDR3 length: 15 residues. Germline V gene data show CDR1 as LNHNV and CDR2 as YYDKDF (reference sequence). V lost 0 bases and J lost 4; bases outside the gene matches: 5. The CDR3 DNA sequence: TGTGCCACCAGCAGAGATAGGGGGCTGGGAGAGACCCAGTACTTC. Translating it yields CATSRDRGLGETQYF.

The chain employs TRBV7-9 and TRBJ2-7, with 8 bases aligning to TRBD1. This CDR3 comprises 14 residues. CDR1 is SEHNR, CDR2 FQNEAQ, per germline (reference sequence). The J segment lost 2 bases and the V segment lost 5 bases, leaving 5 bases of the junction unmatched. CDR3 in DNA: TGTGCCAGCAGCCGACAGGGGCAACCCTACGAGCAGTACTTC. Protein: CASSRQGQPYEQYF. Full variable domain (rest looked up from reference TRBV7-9 and TRBJ2-7): DTGVSQNPRHKITKRGQNVTFRCDPISEHNRLYWYRQTLGQGPEFLTYFQNEAQLEKSRLLSDRFSAERPKGSFSTLEIQRTEQGDSAMYLCASSRQGQPYEQYFGPGTRLTVT.

CDR3 loop: CASSTTVIPNYGYTF. CDR3 DNA sequence: TGTGCCAGTAGTACTACCGTGATACCTAACTATGGCTACACCTTC. The V gene is TRBV19, the J gene TRBJ1-2; D unresolved. This CDR3 has 15 amino acids. Trimming shortened V by 4 bases and J by 0 bases, and 12 bases separated the two germline ends. Germline CDR1 LNHDA, CDR2 SQIVND (reference sequence).

The rearrangement joins TRBV11-3 to TRBJ2-1; D is uncertain. Germline CDR1 and CDR2: SGHNT and YENEEA. V lost 5 bases and J lost 0, with 5 bases in between. This CDR3 contains 13 residues. In DNA, the CDR3 is TGTGCCAGCAGCAGCAGCTCCTACAATGAGCAGTTCTTC. Protein sequence: CASSSSSYNEQFF. The full variable domain, its missing parts supplied by reference TRBV11-3 and TRBJ2-1, is EAGVVQSPRYKIIEKKQPVAFWCNPISGHNTLYWYLQNLGQGPELLIRYENEEAVDDSQLPKDRFSAERLKGVDSTLKIQPAELGDSAVYLCASSSSSYNEQFFGPGTRLTVL.

This clone has more than one count but fewer than ten. CDR3 amino acids: CASSYSGQGNTEAFF. The CDR3 nucleotides read TGTGCCAGCAGTTACTCGGGACAGGGGAACACTGAAGCTTTCTTT. The chain has TRBV6-5 and TRBJ1-1, with TRBD1 identical over 9 bases. In germline, CDR1 is MNHEY, CDR2 SVGAGI. The CDR3 spans 15 residues. Losses at the gene ends were 0 bases for V and 1 base for J; bases not matched to a gene: 0.

This clone was counted a few times. The rearrangement links TRBV6-1 to TRBJ2-7, with D unresolved. The V gene's germline CDR1 is MNHNS and CDR2 SASEGT. This CDR3 spans 14 amino acids. V was cut by 3 bases and J by 0 bases, with 9 bases left in between. The CDR3 loop is CASSDVSYSYEQYF. Written as DNA, the CDR3 is TGTGCCAGCAGTGATGTAAGTTACTCCTACGAGCAGTACTTC.

The rearrangement uses TRBV7-9 and TRBJ2-4; D ambiguous. The germline V gene encodes CDR1 SEHNR and CDR2 FQNEAQ (reference sequence). The CDR3 length is 18 residues. V lost 1 base to trimming and J lost 1 base, with 17 bases between them. CDR3 protein: CASSLEVDWRSAKNIQYF. The CDR3 DNA is TGTGCCAGCAGCTTAGAGGTAGACTGGCGGAGCGCCAAAAACATTCAGTACTTC. Together with reference TRBV7-9 and TRBJ2-4, the CDR3 gives the full variable domain: DTGVSQNPRHKITKRGQNVTFRCDPISEHNRLYWYRQTLGQGPEFLTYFQNEAQLEKSRLLSDRFSAERPKGSFSTLEIQRTEQGDSAMYLCASSLEVDWRSAKNIQYFGAGTRLSVL.

The V and J genes are TRBV19 and TRBJ1-1, with 7 bases identical to TRBD1. The CDR3 has 13 residues. Germline V gives CDR1 LNHDA, CDR2 SQIVND (reference sequence). Losses at the gene ends were 6 bases for V and 4 bases for J; bases not matched to a gene: 5. The CDR3 DNA reads as TGTGCCAGTAGGCCCCAGGGGGGCACTGAAGCTTTCTTT. Translation gives CASRPQGGTEAFF.

This CDR3 reads CASSPEGIQPQHF. For the CDR3, the DNA is TGTGCCAGCTCACCGGAGGGAATTCAGCCCCAGCATTTT. The rearrangement links TRBV18 to TRBJ1-5, with D hard to call. This CDR3 has 13 residues. Trimming removed 3 bases from V and 6 bases from J, with 9 bases in between. Looked up from germline, CDR1 is KGHSH and CDR2 is LQKENI.

The chain links TRBV30 to TRBJ1-3; TRBD1 might be the D (5 bases). The germline V gene has CDR1 GTSNPN and CDR2 SVGIG (reference sequence). The CDR3 is made up of 16 amino acids. Trimming shortened V by 0 bases and J by 4 bases, and 16 bases separated the two germline ends. The CDR3: CAWSVWRGVAGNTIYF. The CDR3 DNA follows: TGTGCCTGGAGTGTATGGCGAGGGGTAGCCGGAAACACCATATATTTT. Combining the CDR3 with reference TRBV30 and TRBJ1-3 gives the whole variable domain SQTIHQWPATLVQPVGSPLSLECTVEGTSNPNLYWYRQAAGRGLQLLFYSVGIGQISSEVPQNLSASRPQDRQFILSSKKLLLSDSGFYLCAWSVWRGVAGNTIYFGEGSWLTVV.

This chain uses TRBV19 with TRBJ1-5; 7 bases match TRBD1. The CDR3 sequence is 15 residues long. In germline, CDR1 is LNHDA, CDR2 SQIVND (reference sequence). V lost 6 bases and J lost 3; bases outside the gene matches: 8. The CDR3 region is CASSSGQVYNQPQHF. The CDR3 region has the DNA TGTGCCAGTAGCTCAGGACAGGTTTACAATCAGCCCCAGCATTTT.

V gene TRBV28 combines with J gene TRBJ2-3; 9 bases fit TRBD2. J gave up 2 bases and V 7 bases, and 13 bases lay outside the gene matches. The CDR3 has 17 amino acids. Germline V gene data show CDR1 as MDHEN and CDR2 as SYDVKM. CDR3 nucleotides: TGTGCCAGCACGAGCGGGGGGACAAGGAGACACACAGATACGCAGTATTTT. This translates into CASTSGGTRRHTDTQYF. Full variable domain (rest looked up from reference TRBV28 and TRBJ2-3): DVKVTQSSRYLVKRTGEKVFLECVQDMDHENMFWYRQDPGLGLRLIYFSYDVKMKEKGDIPEGYSVSREKKERFSLILESASTNQTSMYLCASTSGGTRRHTDTQYFGPGTRLTVL.

The chain couples TRBV5-1 to TRBJ1-4; D gene unclear. The CDR3 is made up of 15 amino acids. Trimming took off 0 bases at V and 0 bases at J, with 6 bases between the two ends. In germline, CDR1 is SGHRS, CDR2 YFSETQ. CDR3 nucleotides: TGCGCCAGCAGCTTGGGGAGCACAACTAATGAAAAACTGTTTTTT. This gives the protein CASSLGSTTNEKLFF.

The rearrangement links TRBV7-8 to TRBJ2-5; 7 bases are shared with TRBD1. The V gene end was trimmed by 5 bases and the J gene end by 4 bases; junction bases not matched to a gene: 10. The CDR3 loop spans 15 amino acids. Germline CDR1 SGHVS, CDR2 FQNEAQ. CDR3 sequence (DNA): TGTGCCAGCAGCCGATTGACAGGGCCGAGAGAGACCCAGTACTTC. Encoded protein: CASSRLTGPRETQYF. The whole variable domain, filled in from reference TRBV7-8 and TRBJ2-5, reads GAGVSQSPRYKVAKRGQDVALRCDPISGHVSLFWYQQALGQGPEFLTYFQNEAQLDKSGLPSDRFFAERPEGSVSTLKIQRTQQEDSAVYLCASSRLTGPRETQYFGPGTRLLVL.

This clone is a singleton in its sample. J is TRBJ2-7 and V is TRBV28; D remains unclear. The CDR3 is made up of 13 amino acids. V lost 2 bases and J 7 bases, leaving 12 bases between the germline ends. Germline-derived CDR1 and CDR2 are MDHEN and SYDVKM. CDR3: CASSLPSPGEQYF. The CDR3 region has the DNA TGTGCCAGCAGTTTACCTAGTCCCGGAGAGCAGTACTTC.